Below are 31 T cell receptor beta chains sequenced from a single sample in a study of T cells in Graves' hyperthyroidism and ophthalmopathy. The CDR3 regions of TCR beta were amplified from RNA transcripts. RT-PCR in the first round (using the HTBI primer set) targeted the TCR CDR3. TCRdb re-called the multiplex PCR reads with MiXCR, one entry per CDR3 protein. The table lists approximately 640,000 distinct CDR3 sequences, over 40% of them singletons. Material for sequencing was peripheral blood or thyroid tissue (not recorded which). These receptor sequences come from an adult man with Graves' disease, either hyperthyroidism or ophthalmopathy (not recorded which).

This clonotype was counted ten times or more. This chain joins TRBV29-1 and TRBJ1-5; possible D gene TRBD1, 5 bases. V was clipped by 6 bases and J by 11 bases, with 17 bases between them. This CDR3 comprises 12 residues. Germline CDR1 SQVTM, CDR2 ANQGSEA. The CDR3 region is CSVVTLGGSQHF. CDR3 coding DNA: TGCAGCGTGGTAACCTTGGGGGGGTCCCAGCATTTT.

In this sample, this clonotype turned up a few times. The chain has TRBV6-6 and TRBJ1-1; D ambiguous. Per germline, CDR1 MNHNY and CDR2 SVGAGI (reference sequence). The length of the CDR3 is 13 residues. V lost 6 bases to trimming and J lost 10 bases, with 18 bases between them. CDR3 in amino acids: CASSREAGGRAFF. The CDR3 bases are TGTGCCAGCAGCCGGGAGGCGGGCGGTAGAGCTTTCTTT.

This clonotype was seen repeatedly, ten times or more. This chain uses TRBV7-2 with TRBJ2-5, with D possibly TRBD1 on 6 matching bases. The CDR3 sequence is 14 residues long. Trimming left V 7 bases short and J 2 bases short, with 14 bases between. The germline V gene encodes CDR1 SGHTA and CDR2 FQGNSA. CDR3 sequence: CASTLWGPQETQYF. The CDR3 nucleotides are TGTGCCAGCACCCTTTGGGGGCCGCAAGAGACCCAGTACTTC.

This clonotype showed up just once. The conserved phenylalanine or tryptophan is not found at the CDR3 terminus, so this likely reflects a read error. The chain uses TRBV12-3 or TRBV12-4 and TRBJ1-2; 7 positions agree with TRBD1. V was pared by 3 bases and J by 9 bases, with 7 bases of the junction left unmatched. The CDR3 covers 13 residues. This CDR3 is CASSFFAGGSYTL. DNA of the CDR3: TGTGCCAGCAGTTTTTTCGCAGGGGGGAGCTACACCCTC.

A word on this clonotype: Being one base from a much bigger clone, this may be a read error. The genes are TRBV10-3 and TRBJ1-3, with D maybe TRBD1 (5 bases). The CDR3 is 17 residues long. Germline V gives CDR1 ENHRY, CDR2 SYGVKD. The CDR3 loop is CASSDSTDEGPGNTIYF. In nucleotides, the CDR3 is TGTGCCAGCAGTGATTCGACCGACGAGGGGCCTGGAAACACCATATATTTT.

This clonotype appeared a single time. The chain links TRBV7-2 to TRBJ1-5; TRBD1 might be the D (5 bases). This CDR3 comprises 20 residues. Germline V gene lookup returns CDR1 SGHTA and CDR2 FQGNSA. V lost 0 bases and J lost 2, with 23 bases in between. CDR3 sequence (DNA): TGTGCCAGCAGCTTAGCCAGGATGCAGGGTTTGGGATCTTGCAATCAGCCCCAGCATTTT. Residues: CASSLARMQGLGSCNQPQHF.

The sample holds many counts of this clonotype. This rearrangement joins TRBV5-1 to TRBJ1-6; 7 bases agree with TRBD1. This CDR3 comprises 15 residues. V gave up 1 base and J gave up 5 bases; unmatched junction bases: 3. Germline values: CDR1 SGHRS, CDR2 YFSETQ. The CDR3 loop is CASSLIGQDNSPLHF. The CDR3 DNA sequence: TGCGCCAGCAGCTTGATTGGACAGGATAATTCACCCCTCCACTTT. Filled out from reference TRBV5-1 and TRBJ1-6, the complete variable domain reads KAGVTQTPRYLIKTRGQQVTLSCSPISGHRSVSWYQQTPGQGLQFLFEYFSETQRNKGNFPGRFSGRQFSNSRSEMNVSTLELGDSALYLCASSLIGQDNSPLHFGNGTRLTVT.

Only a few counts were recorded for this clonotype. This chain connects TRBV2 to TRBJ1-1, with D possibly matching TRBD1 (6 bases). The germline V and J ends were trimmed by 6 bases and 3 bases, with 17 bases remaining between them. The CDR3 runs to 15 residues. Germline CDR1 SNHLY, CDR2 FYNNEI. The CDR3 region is CASRGGGARDTEAFF. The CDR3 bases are TGTGCCAGCAGGGGGGGGGGGGCTAGGGACACTGAAGCTTTCTTT.

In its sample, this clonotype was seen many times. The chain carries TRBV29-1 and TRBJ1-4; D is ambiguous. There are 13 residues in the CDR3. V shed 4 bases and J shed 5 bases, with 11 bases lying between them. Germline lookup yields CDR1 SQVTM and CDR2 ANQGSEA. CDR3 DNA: TGCAGCGTTGCGGGCCGACCGAATGAAAAACTGTTTTTT. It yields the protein CSVAGRPNEKLFF.

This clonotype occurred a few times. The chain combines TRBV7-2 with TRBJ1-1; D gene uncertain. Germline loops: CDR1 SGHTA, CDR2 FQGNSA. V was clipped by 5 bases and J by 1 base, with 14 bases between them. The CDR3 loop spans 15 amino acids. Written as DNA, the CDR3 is TGTGCCAGCAGCCAAGGAGGAATTGGGAACACTGAAGCTTTCTTT. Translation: CASSQGGIGNTEAFF.

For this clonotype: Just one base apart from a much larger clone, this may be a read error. This chain's CDR3 is CSVEDRRDASF. DNA of the CDR3: TGCAGCGTTGAAGATCGAAGGGACGCTTCCTTT. The V and J genes are TRBV29-1 and TRBJ1-1; perhaps TRBD1 as D (5 bases). Germline V gene data show CDR1 as SQVTM and CDR2 as ANQGSEA. The CDR3 is made up of 11 amino acids. Full variable domain (missing parts from reference TRBV29-1 and TRBJ1-1): SAVISQKPSRDICQRGTSLTIQCQVDSQVTMMFWYRQQPGQSLTLIATANQGSEATYESGFVIDKFPISRPNLTFSTLTVSNMSPEDSSIYLCSVEDRRDASFGQGTRLTVV.

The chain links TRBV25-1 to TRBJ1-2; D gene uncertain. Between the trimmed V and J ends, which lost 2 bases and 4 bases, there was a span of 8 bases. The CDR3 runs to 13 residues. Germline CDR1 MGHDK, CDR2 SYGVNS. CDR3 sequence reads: CASSEATRYGYTF. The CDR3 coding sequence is TGTGCCAGCAGTGAAGCCACGCGCTATGGCTACACCTTC.

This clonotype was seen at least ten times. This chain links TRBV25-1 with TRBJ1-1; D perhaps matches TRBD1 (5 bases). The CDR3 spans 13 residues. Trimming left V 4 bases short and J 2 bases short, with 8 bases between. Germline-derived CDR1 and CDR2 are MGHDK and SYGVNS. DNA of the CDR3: TGTGCCAGCAGTGGAGACAGCAACACTGAAGCTTTCTTT. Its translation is CASSGDSNTEAFF. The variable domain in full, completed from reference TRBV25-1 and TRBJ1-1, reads EADIYQTPRYLVIGTGKKITLECSQTMGHDKMYWYQQDPGMELHLIHYSYGVNSTEKGDLSSESTVSRIRTEHFPLTLESARPSHTSQYLCASSGDSNTEAFFGQGTRLTVV.

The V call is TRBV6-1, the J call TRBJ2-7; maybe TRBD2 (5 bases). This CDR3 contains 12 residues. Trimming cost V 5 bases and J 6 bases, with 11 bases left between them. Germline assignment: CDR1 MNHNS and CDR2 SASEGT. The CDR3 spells CASSYPRGEQYF. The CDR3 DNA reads TGTGCCAGCAGTTACCCTCGGGGCGAGCAGTACTTC.

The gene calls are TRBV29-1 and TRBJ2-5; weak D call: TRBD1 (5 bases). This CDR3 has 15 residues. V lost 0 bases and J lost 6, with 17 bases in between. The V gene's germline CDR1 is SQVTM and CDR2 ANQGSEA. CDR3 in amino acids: CSVEEPVAGLKTQYF. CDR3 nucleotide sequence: TGCAGCGTTGAAGAGCCCGTGGCAGGGTTGAAGACCCAGTACTTC.

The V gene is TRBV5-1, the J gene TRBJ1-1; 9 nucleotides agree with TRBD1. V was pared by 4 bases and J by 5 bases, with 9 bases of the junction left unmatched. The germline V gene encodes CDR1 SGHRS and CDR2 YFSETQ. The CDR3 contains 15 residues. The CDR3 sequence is CASSLRQGVATEAFF. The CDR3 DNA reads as TGCGCCAGCAGCCTAAGACAGGGGGTAGCAACTGAAGCTTTCTTT.

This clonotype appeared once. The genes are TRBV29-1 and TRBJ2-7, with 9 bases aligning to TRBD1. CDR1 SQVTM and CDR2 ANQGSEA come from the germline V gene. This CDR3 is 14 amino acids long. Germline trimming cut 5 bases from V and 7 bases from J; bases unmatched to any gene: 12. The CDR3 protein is CSVQTGTGPREQYF. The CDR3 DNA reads TGCAGCGTTCAAACCGGGACAGGGCCCCGGGAGCAGTACTTC.

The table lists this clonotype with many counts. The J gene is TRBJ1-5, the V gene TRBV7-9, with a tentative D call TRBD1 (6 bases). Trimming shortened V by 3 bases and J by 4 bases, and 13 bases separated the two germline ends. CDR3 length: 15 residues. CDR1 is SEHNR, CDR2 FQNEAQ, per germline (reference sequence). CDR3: CASSFDGQMNQPQHF. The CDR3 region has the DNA TGTGCCAGCAGCTTCGATGGACAGATGAATCAGCCCCAGCATTTT.

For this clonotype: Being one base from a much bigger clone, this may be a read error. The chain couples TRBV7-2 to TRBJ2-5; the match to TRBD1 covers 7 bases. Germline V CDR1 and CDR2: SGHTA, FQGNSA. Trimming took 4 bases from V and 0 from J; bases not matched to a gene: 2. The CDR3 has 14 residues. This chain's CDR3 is CASSWGQNQETQYF. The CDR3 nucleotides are TGTGCCAGCAGCTGGGGACAGAACCAAGAGACCCAGTACTTC.

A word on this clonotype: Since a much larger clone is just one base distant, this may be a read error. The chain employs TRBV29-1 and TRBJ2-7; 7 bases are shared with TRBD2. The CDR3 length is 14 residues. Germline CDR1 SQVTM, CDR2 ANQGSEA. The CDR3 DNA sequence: TGCAGCGTTGAATGGCGGGGAGGGACGTACGAGCAGTGCTTC. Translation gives CSVEWRGGTYEQCF.

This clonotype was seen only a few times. The CDR3, as DNA: TGTGCCAGCGGCTCGCGCGGGACCCAGCACGAGCAGTACTTC. Translation: CASGSRGTQHEQYF. This chain joins TRBV7-2 and TRBJ2-7, with a possible D match to TRBD2 (6 bases). V lost 8 bases to trimming and J lost 5 bases, with 19 bases between them. Looked up from germline, CDR1 is SGHTA and CDR2 is FQGNSA. The CDR3 runs to 14 residues.

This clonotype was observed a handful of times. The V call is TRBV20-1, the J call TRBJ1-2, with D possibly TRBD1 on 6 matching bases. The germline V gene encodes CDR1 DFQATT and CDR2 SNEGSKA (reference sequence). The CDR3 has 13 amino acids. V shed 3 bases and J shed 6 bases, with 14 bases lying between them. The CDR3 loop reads CSARGRGGHGYTF. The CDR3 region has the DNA TGCAGTGCTAGGGGCAGGGGAGGCCATGGCTACACCTTC.

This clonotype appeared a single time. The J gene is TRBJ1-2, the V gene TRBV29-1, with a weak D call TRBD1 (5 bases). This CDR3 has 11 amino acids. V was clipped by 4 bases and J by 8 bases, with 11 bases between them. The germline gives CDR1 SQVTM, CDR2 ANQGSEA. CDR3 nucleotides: TGCAGCGTTGTCGCAGGGCGAGGCTACACCTTC. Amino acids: CSVVAGRGYTF.

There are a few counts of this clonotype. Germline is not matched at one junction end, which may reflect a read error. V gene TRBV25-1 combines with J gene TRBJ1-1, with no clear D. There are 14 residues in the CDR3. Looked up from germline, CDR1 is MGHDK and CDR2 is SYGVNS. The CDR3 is CASSPLERNTEAFF. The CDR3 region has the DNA TGTGCCAGCAGCCCCCTGGAGAGGAACACTGAAGCTTTCTTC.

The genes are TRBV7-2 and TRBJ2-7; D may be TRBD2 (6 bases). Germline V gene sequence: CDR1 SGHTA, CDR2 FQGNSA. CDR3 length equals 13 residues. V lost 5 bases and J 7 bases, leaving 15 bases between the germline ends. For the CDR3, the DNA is TGTGCCAGCAGCGGAGGAGGGGCCGGGGAGCAGTACTTC. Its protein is CASSGGGAGEQYF.

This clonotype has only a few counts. DNA of the CDR3: TGTGCCAGCAGCCCCCTCCCGAAGGGATTCAGAGACGGCACTGAAGCTTTCTTT. Amino acid sequence: CASSPLPKGFRDGTEAFF. The rearrangement links TRBV7-2 to TRBJ1-1; D is unresolved. Germline loops: CDR1 SGHTA, CDR2 FQGNSA. The length of the CDR3 is 18 residues. Trimming took 5 bases from V and 4 from J, leaving 26 bases between them.

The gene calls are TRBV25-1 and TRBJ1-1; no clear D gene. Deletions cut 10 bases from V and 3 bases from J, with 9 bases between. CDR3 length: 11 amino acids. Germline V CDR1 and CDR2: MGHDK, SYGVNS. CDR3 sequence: CATVWDTEAFF. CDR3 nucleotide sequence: TGTGCCACAGTTTGGGACACTGAAGCTTTCTTT.

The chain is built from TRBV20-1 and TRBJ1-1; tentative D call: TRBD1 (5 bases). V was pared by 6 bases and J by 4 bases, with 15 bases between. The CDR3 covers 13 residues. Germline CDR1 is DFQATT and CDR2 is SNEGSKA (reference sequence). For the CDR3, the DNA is TGCAGTGCCCAGGAACAGGCGGCCACTGAAGCTTTCTTT. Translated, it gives CSAQEQAATEAFF.

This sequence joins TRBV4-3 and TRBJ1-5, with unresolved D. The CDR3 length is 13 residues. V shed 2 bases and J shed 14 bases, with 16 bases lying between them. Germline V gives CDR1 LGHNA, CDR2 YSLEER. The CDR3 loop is CASSQLAGAYEHF. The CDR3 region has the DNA TGCGCCAGCAGCCAACTAGCGGGAGCCTACGAGCATTTT.

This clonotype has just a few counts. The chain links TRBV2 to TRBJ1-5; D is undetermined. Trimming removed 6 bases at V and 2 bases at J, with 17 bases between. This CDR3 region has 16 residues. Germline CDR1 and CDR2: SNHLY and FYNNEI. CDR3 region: CASSLRRGEGNQPQHF. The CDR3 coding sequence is TGTGCCAGCAGCCTAAGACGCGGGGAGGGCAATCAGCCCCAGCATTTT.

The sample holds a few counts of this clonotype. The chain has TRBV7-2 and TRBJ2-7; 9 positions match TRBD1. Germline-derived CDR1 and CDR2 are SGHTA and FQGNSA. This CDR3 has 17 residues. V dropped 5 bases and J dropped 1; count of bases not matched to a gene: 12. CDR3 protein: CASSQAQGTGISYEQYF. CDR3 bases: TGTGCCAGCAGCCAAGCCCAAGGGACAGGGATATCCTACGAGCAGTACTTC.